The table lists the clone carrying this T cell receptor beta chain with a few counts. Its antigen is unknown. This specimen belongs to a study of regulatory T cells in long-lasting Graves disease. Sample time point: persistent/refractory GD, antithyroid drugs over 5 years with positive TRAb. PBMC RNA served as the TCR library source. The authors drew about 9 milliliters of peripheral blood into EDTA tubes. Study-wide results and limits: Segments TRBV28, TRBJ1-2 and TRBJ2-5 showed preferential usage in persistent disease. Reduced TCR diversity was observed in persistent Graves' patients versus newly diagnosed patients.

Investigators prepared the TCR beta libraries by applying iRepertoire HTBI primers and Arm-PCR of CDR3 regions. One entry per CDR3 protein results from TCRdb running MiXCR on the multiplex PCR reads. Among over 650,000 distinct CDR3 sequences listed, 30% were seen once. The CDR3 is 14 residues long. The J segment lost 6 bases and the V segment lost 4 bases, leaving 11 bases of the junction unmatched. Germline V gene lookup returns CDR1 SQVTM and CDR2 ANQGSEA. The sequence was collected from a female donor with Graves disease. The sample here was peripheral blood mononuclear cells (PBMCs), taken when the disease was refractory, from a patient treated with antithyroid drugs. This sequence joins TRBV29-1 and TRBJ2-7; 8 nucleotides align to TRBD1. CDR3 loop: CSVVESRGLSEQYF. DNA of the CDR3: TGCAGCGTTGTGGAGTCCAGGGGGCTCTCCGAGCAGTACTTC.